These T cell receptor beta chains were read from a single sample in a study of OX40 agonist ivuxolimab in advanced cancers. The assay was immunoSEQ multiplex PCR, and TCRdb's table has in-frame clones only and misses some. The data show tens of thousands of clones, with just over 90% seen just once and 18% held by the top ten. This sample comprised CD4+ or CD8+ T cells sorted from blood, obtained in a trial of the OX40 agonist ivuxolimab. The receptors derive from an adult with an advanced solid tumor such as melanoma, head and neck, liver or kidney cancer. Each CDR3 is given with its conserved first and last residue. A D gene is named only where the DNA matches it firmly. Clone size, where shown, is once, few, many, or a class for clones that have expanded.

j_gene,d_gene,v_gene,abundance,CDR3aa,CDR3nt
TRBJ2-7,TRBD1,TRBV7-9,-,CASSLKGTGGITYEQYF,TGTGCCAGCAGCTTAAAAGGGACAGGGGGAATTACCTACGAGCAGTACTTC
TRBJ2-7,-,TRBV14,-,CASSQSGVSYEQYF,TGTGCCAGCAGCCAATCTGGGGTCTCCTACGAGCAATACTTC
TRBJ1-1,-,TRBV7-9,-,CASSLGGANTEAFF,TGTGCCAGCAGCTTAGGAGGGGCGAACACTGAAGCTTTCTTT
TRBJ2-7,-,TRBV10-3,-,CAISESLGLSGEQYF,TGTGCCATCAGTGAGTCTTTGGGACTTTCCGGCGAGCAGTACTTC
TRBJ1-2,-,TRBV4-1,-,CASSHPGGGYTF,TGCGCCAGCAGCCATCCGGGGGGCGGCTACACCTTC
TRBJ1-2,-,TRBV4-1,once,CASSHPGQADGYGYTF,TGCGCCAGCAGCCACCCTGGACAAGCAGACGGCTATGGCTACACCTTC
TRBJ2-7,-,TRBV11-2,-,CASSPQYEQYF,TGTGCCAGCAGCCCGCAGTACGAGCAGTACTTC
TRBJ1-1,TRBD1,TRBV6-5,-,CASSLIGGAGTEAFF,TGTGCCAGCAGTTTAATAGGGGGCGCCGGCACTGAAGCTTTCTTT
TRBJ2-1,-,TRBV27,-,CASSLVTGKQFF,TGTGCCAGCAGTTTAGTGACAGGAAAGCAGTTCTTC
TRBJ1-2,-,TRBV30,once,CAWTSMDSSFYGYTF,TGTGCCTGGACTTCAATGGACAGCTCATTCTATGGCTACACCTTC
TRBJ1-5,-,TRBV19,-,CASTWGAKGNQPQHF,TGTGCCAGTACCTGGGGGGCGAAGGGGAATCAGCCCCAGCATTTT
TRBJ2-1,-,TRBV11-1,-,CASSRLLDEQFF,TGTGCCAGCAGCCGACTCCTAGATGAGCAGTTCTTC
TRBJ2-3,-,TRBV27,-,CASSPAGDRLITDTQYF,TGTGCCAGCAGCCCCGCCGGTGACAGGTTGATCACAGATACGCAGTATTTT
TRBJ2-7,-,TRBV14,-,CASSRGFNSLYF,TGTGCCAGCAGCCGAGGATTTAATAGCCTGTACTTC
TRBJ2-3,-,TRBV18,-,CASSPQASGTDTQYF,TGTGCCAGCTCACCACAGGCGTCGGGGACAGATACGCAGTATTTT
TRBJ2-7,TRBD2,TRBV2,-,CASSLKTSGRDYEQYF,TGTGCCAGCAGTCTCAAAACTAGCGGGAGAGATTACGAGCAGTACTTC
TRBJ1-2,-,TRBV11-2,once,CASSLGDSYGYTF,TGTGCCAGCAGCTTGGGTGATTCCTATGGCTACACCTTC
TRBJ2-7,-,TRBV5-4,-,CASSLGDMYSYEQYF,TGTGCCAGCAGCCTGGGGGACATGTACTCCTACGAGCAGTACTTC
TRBJ2-7,-,TRBV30,once,CAWSAGLGMSYEQYF,TGTGCCTGGAGTGCGGGGTTAGGGATGTCCTACGAGCAGTACTTC
TRBJ1-5,TRBD1,TRBV7-9,-,CASSQNQGDQPQHF,TGTGCCAGCAGCCAAAACCAGGGGGATCAGCCCCAGCATTTT
TRBJ2-3,-,TRBV5-1,-,CASSLELPPDTQYF,TGCGCCAGCAGCTTGGAATTGCCCCCTGATACGCAGTATTTT
TRBJ2-2,-,TRBV30,-,CAWSITASGELFF,TGTGCCTGGAGTATTACAGCGTCCGGGGAGCTGTTTTTT
TRBJ2-1,-,TRBV5-1,many,CASIGFSNEQFF,TGCGCCAGCATTGGGTTCAGTAATGAGCAGTTCTTC
TRBJ1-5,-,TRBV6-5,-,CASSLGAGAEPQHF,TGTGCCAGCAGTTTGGGGGCGGGGGCTGAGCCCCAGCATTTT
TRBJ2-3,-,TRBV6-5,-,CASSYSSLPSTDTQYF,TGTGCCAGCAGTTACTCGTCGTTACCGAGCACAGATACGCAGTATTTT
TRBJ1-1,TRBD1,TRBV5-8,-,CASSYGTGVNTEAFF,TGTGCCAGCAGCTACGGGACAGGAGTGAACACTGAAGCTTTCTTT
TRBJ2-7,TRBD1,TRBV4-1,-,CASSQEGTEGDEQYF,TGCGCCAGCAGCCAAGAGGGGACAGAAGGGGACGAGCAGTACTTC
TRBJ2-1,-,TRBV28,few,CASSWIYNEQFF,TGTGCCAGCAGTTGGATCTACAATGAGCAGTTCTTC
TRBJ2-1,-,TRBV13,few,CASSLGYNEQFF,TGTGCCAGCAGCTTAGGGTACAATGAGCAGTTCTTC
TRBJ2-5,-,TRBV6-1,once,CASMVTLGETQYF,TGTGCCAGCATGGTCACCTTAGGGGAGACCCAGTACTTC
TRBJ2-4,-,TRBV7-2,-,CASSSRTVQNIQYF,TGTGCCAGCAGCTCCCGGACAGTTCAAAACATTCAGTACTTC
TRBJ2-7,-,TRBV6-5,-,CASSYNRAYEQYF,TGTGCCAGCAGTTACAACAGAGCCTACGAGCAGTACTTC
TRBJ2-5,-,TRBV7-9,few,CASIEPLGETQYF,TGTGCCAGCATTGAACCCCTGGGGGAGACCCAGTACTTC
TRBJ1-1,-,TRBV11-3,-,CASSRGLSTEAFF,TGTGCCAGCAGTCGTGGGCTGAGCACTGAAGCTTTCTTT
TRBJ2-5,TRBD2,TRBV9,-,CASSVTGGQETQYF,TGTGCCAGCAGCGTAACGGGGGGCCAAGAGACCCAGTACTTC
TRBJ2-1,TRBD1,TRBV11-2,-,CASSLFETGENEQFF,TGTGCCAGCAGCTTATTCGAGACAGGGGAGAATGAGCAGTTCTTC
TRBJ2-3,-,TRBV7-8,-,CASSPEAAIGTDTQYF,TGTGCCAGCAGCCCCGAGGCGGCGATCGGCACAGATACGCAGTATTTT
TRBJ1-5,TRBD1,TRBV18,-,CASSPPPGQGAPFSNQPQHF,TGTGCCAGCTCACCACCCCCGGGACAGGGGGCTCCGTTTAGCAATCAGCCCCAGCATTTT
TRBJ2-2,-,TRBV5-6,-,CASSLGVNTGELFF,TGTGCCAGCAGCTTGGGAGTGAACACCGGGGAGCTGTTTTTT
TRBJ1-3,-,TRBV28,-,CATTWGNTIYF,TGTGCCACTACGTGGGGAAACACCATATATTTT
TRBJ2-1,-,TRBV28,-,CASRPGESSYNEQFF,TGTGCCAGCAGACCGGGGGAGAGCTCCTACAATGAGCAGTTCTTC
TRBJ1-5,-,TRBV11-2,-,CASSLGLNQPQHF,TGTGCCAGCAGCTTAGGGCTCAATCAGCCCCAGCATTTT